This T cell receptor beta chain was identified in a study of siplizumab effects on memory and regulatory T cells. General study findings and limits: Memory cells seemed less diverse than naive T cells, which seemed major alloresponse contributors. Reactions containing siplizumab showed mappable alloreactive CD4+ clones averaging 68.8% Treg-derived, versus roughly 25% in controls.

About this clone: Its cognate antigen is unknown.

Per sample, the assay covered roughly 10^5 TCR templates. The method was immunoSEQ multiplex PCR; TCRdb's version includes in-frame clones alone and lacks a portion of them. The sample yields some 87,000 clones, approximately 90% seen once. The origin of this receptor is a human donor in good health. Sequencing was carried out using CD4+ T cells sorted from blood.

The CDR3 nucleotides are TGTGCCAGCAGCTTGGGCGGGAGGGGTACCTACGAGCAGTACTTC. It is translated as CASSLGGRGTYEQYF. The chain is built from TRBV5-4 and TRBJ2-7; 9 bases agree with TRBD2. The CDR3 length is 15 residues. With 0 bases clipped from V and 2 bases from J, the junction kept 3 bases outside the gene matches. The germline V gene encodes CDR1 SGHNT and CDR2 YYREEE (reference sequence).